The 17 T cell receptor beta chains below all came from one sample that was sequenced in a study of blood T cell repertoires in COVID-19. This table comes from immunoSEQ multiplex PCR, and its TCRdb copy is limited to in-frame clones, with some not included. The table shows about 33,000 clones, with 87% occurring only once. Sequenced material: peripheral blood. The receptors were gathered from a man in his 60s with acute or convalescent COVID-19.

The chain employs TRBV28 and TRBJ1-4; D remains ambiguous. The CDR3 is made up of 12 amino acids. V lost 3 bases, J lost 11 bases, and 10 bases lay in between. Germline V gives CDR1 MDHEN, CDR2 SYDVKM. CDR3 sequence: CASSFPGGKLFF. In DNA form, the CDR3 reads TGTGCCAGCAGTTTCCCCGGAGGGAAACTGTTTTTT.

The chain uses TRBV27 and TRBJ2-7; D is unresolved. This CDR3 comprises 14 residues. CDR1 and CDR2 from the germline V gene are MNHEY and SMNVEV (reference sequence). V lost 2 bases and J 1 base, leaving 9 bases between the germline ends. The CDR3: CASSLARVSYEQYF. The CDR3 DNA reads as TGTGCCAGCAGTTTAGCCCGGGTTTCCTACGAGCAGTACTTC.

V usage is TRBV29-1 and J usage is TRBJ1-1; D possibly corresponds to TRBD1 (5 bases). The V gene lost 7 bases and the J gene lost 4 bases, with 19 bases spanning the gap. There are 14 residues in the CDR3. Looked up from germline, CDR1 is SQVTM and CDR2 is ANQGSEA. This CDR3 is CSGRKNSGGTEAFF. Written as DNA, the CDR3 is TGCAGCGGCCGAAAGAATAGCGGGGGCACTGAAGCTTTCTTT. Drawing the rest from reference TRBV29-1 and TRBJ1-1, the complete variable domain is SAVISQKPSRDICQRGTSLTIQCQVDSQVTMMFWYRQQPGQSLTLIATANQGSEATYESGFVIDKFPISRPNLTFSTLTVSNMSPEDSSIYLCSGRKNSGGTEAFFGQGTRLTVV.

This clone was seen only a few times. The chain combines TRBV4-1 with TRBJ1-6; weak D call: TRBD1 (6 bases). Trimming pared 0 bases from V and 7 bases from J, leaving 13 bases between. Germline values: CDR1 MGHRA, CDR2 YSYEKL. The CDR3 runs to 16 residues. The CDR3 protein is CASSQDGGRGNSPLHF. In nucleotides, the CDR3 is TGCGCCAGCAGCCAAGATGGGGGCAGGGGAAATTCACCCCTCCACTTT.

The V call is TRBV7-4, the J call TRBJ1-1, with unresolved D. V lost 7 bases and J lost 2, with 17 bases in between. This CDR3 region has 15 residues. Germline V gene sequence: CDR1 SGHVT, CDR2 SQSDAQ. CDR3 sequence (DNA): TGTGCCAGCATCCTGAGGTGGAGCTCAAACACTGAAGCTTTCTTT. It translates to CASILRWSSNTEAFF.

The rearrangement links TRBV10-3 to TRBJ2-1; 11 bases are a match to TRBD2. CDR3 size: 16 residues. V shed 3 bases, J shed 2 bases, and the junction held 3 bases outside the gene matches. Germline CDR1 ENHRY, CDR2 SYGVKD. Here the CDR3 DNA reads TGTGCCATCAGTGAACTAGCGGGAGCCACCTACAATGAGCAGTTCTTC. Residues: CAISELAGATYNEQFF.

V and J are TRBV6-5 and TRBJ1-5; D perhaps matches TRBD1 (5 bases). This CDR3 spans 13 amino acids. Germline CDR1 reads MNHEY; CDR2 reads SVGAGI. V was clipped by 6 bases and J by 12 bases, with 18 bases between them. The CDR3 bases are TGTGCCAGCAGCTCCGCCCAGGGCTCGAGCCAGCATTTT. Its protein product is CASSSAQGSSQHF.

The J gene is TRBJ2-1, the V gene TRBV24-1, with D possibly TRBD2 on 5 matching bases. Looked up from germline, CDR1 is KGHDR and CDR2 is SFDVKD. CDR3 length: 15 amino acids. Trimming removed 5 bases from V and 8 bases from J, with 18 bases in between. The CDR3 DNA is TGTGCCACCAGTGGGGGTAGCGAGCGGCTCTATGAGCAGTTCTTC. This encodes CATSGGSERLYEQFF.

The V call is TRBV18, the J call TRBJ1-2, with a tentative D call TRBD1 (6 bases). Germline V gene lookup returns CDR1 KGHSH and CDR2 LQKENI. V was trimmed by 2 bases and J by 13 bases, leaving 23 bases between them. This CDR3 region has 15 residues. CDR3 sequence reads: CASSPGPSAGEDPTF. In DNA form, the CDR3 reads TGTGCCAGCTCACCAGGGCCCTCGGCAGGGGAAGATCCCACCTTC.

This chain links TRBV5-1 with TRBJ2-1, with D perhaps TRBD1 (6 bases). V lost 3 bases and J lost 10, with 14 bases in between. Germline V CDR1 and CDR2: SGHRS, YFSETQ. The CDR3 extends over 13 amino acids. The CDR3 nucleotides are TGCGCCAGCAGCTCCCACGAACAGGGAGAGCAGTTCTTC. This encodes CASSSHEQGEQFF.

The DNA for the CDR3 is TGCAGCGCGGCTCTCGTACAAGAGACCCAGTACTTC. Translated, it gives CSAALVQETQYF. This chain uses TRBV29-1 with TRBJ2-5; unclear D gene. The CDR3 is 12 amino acids. The V end was cut by 7 bases, the J end by 2 bases, with 11 bases between. Germline CDR1 SQVTM, CDR2 ANQGSEA.

The chain links TRBV4-1 to TRBJ2-3, with 9 nucleotides matching TRBD2. V shed 1 base, J shed 2 bases, and the junction held 16 bases outside the gene matches. Germline values: CDR1 MGHRA, CDR2 YSYEKL. The CDR3 consists of 20 residues. This chain's CDR3 is CASSQVRLAGRGTYTDTQYF. Written as DNA, the CDR3 is TGCGCCAGCAGCCAAGTTAGGCTAGCGGGACGGGGGACTTACACAGATACGCAGTATTTT.

The V and J genes are TRBV5-1 and TRBJ2-1; D is possibly TRBD2 (6 bases). The CDR3 contains 15 residues. Germline V lookup: CDR1 SGHRS, CDR2 YFSETQ. V lost 4 bases and J lost 1, with 12 bases in between. This CDR3 reads CASSGSGASYNEQFF. The CDR3 bases are TGCGCCAGCAGCGGGTCGGGAGCGTCCTACAATGAGCAGTTCTTC. Combining the CDR3 with reference TRBV5-1 and TRBJ2-1 gives the whole variable domain KAGVTQTPRYLIKTRGQQVTLSCSPISGHRSVSWYQQTPGQGLQFLFEYFSETQRNKGNFPGRFSGRQFSNSRSEMNVSTLELGDSALYLCASSGSGASYNEQFFGPGTRLTVL.

The rearrangement uses TRBV14 and TRBJ2-2, with 7 bases fitting TRBD1. The CDR3 is 16 amino acids. V lost 0 bases, J lost 7 bases, and 8 bases stayed unmatched. CDR1 and CDR2 from the germline V gene are SGHDN and FVKESK. The chain's CDR3 is CASSQEGQPIYGELFF. As DNA, the CDR3 is TGTGCCAGCAGCCAAGAGGGACAGCCGATTTACGGGGAGCTGTTTTTT.

This chain links TRBV5-4 with TRBJ2-3; tentatively, D is TRBD2 (6 bases). Germline V lookup: CDR1 SGHNT, CDR2 YYREEE (reference sequence). With 1 base removed from V and 0 bases from J, the gap between germline ends came to 6 bases. This CDR3 contains 14 residues. The CDR3 nucleotides are TGTGCCAGCAGCTTGCGGGGGAGCACAGATACGCAGTATTTT. Translated, it gives CASSLRGSTDTQYF.

The V call is TRBV6-6, the J call TRBJ2-3; TRBD2 agrees at 10 bases. Germline values: CDR1 MNHNY, CDR2 SVGAGI (reference sequence). CDR3 length equals 14 residues. V dropped 6 bases and J dropped 3; count of bases not matched to a gene: 3. CDR3 coding DNA: TGTGCCAGCAGGCAAGCGGGAGGGACAGATACGCAGTATTTT. Its protein is CASRQAGGTDTQYF.

The rearrangement joins TRBV24-1 to TRBJ1-3; D call uncertain. CDR3 size: 15 residues. The V gene lost 3 bases and the J gene lost 0 bases, with 8 bases spanning the gap. Germline CDR1 reads KGHDR; CDR2 reads SFDVKD. This chain's CDR3 is CATSDPRGSGNTIYF. The CDR3 DNA reads as TGTGCCACCAGTGATCCCCGGGGCTCTGGAAACACCATATATTTT.